This T cell receptor beta chain is from a study of cytomegalovirus exposure and HLA in healthy donors. Study-level findings and limits: A later analysis reportedly found that, within productive TCRs, an Asian-associated ancestry cluster had fewer N-insertions than the mean observed across the approximately 700 donors.

The PCR contained 60 Vbeta and 13 Jbeta primers. TCRdb's copy holds only in-frame clones and misses some; the assay was immunoSEQ multiplex PCR. The specimen's table records about 70,000 clones. Comment on this clone: Its antigen is still unknown.

Nominally healthy donors were sampled, though unrecorded immune exposures were likely. This sequence originates from a female donor in good health and CMV-seropositive. Sequenced sample: PBMCs.

The DNA for the CDR3 is TGTGCCAGTGAAACGACTAGCGGGAGCCACAATGAGCAGTTCTTC. Its protein is CASETTSGSHNEQFF. The chain combines TRBV19 with TRBJ2-1; 12 bases fit TRBD2. The germline V gene has CDR1 LNHDA and CDR2 SQIVND (reference sequence). V lost 8 bases, J lost 5 bases, and 7 bases stayed unmatched. This CDR3 has 15 residues. Complete variable domain (other parts from reference TRBV19 and TRBJ2-1): DGGITQSPKYLFRKEGQNVTLSCEQNLNHDAMYWYRQDPGQGLRLIYYSQIVNDFQKGDIAEGYSVSREKKESFPLTVTSAQKNPTAFYLCASETTSGSHNEQFFGPGTRLTVL.